This TCR beta chain was captured by sequencing in a study of beta chain features in type 1 diabetes. Broader study findings: Among patients with Type 1 diabetes, TCRB CDR3s were moderately but significantly shorter in every one of the four CD4+ subsets. A potential PCR bias toward shorter templates would be equal in patient and control samples.

The isolated RNA, all of it, was reverse transcribed, so expressed TCRB transcripts were what got sequenced. The repertoire was sequenced with immunoSEQ multiplex PCR; TCRdb's copy has only in-frame clones and lacks some. This table has around 170,000 clones, 9% to 10% appearing once. A note on this clone: Its target is unknown.

This clonotype was sampled from a woman aged 25 to 39 with type 1 diabetes. The sequencing input was central memory CD4+ T cells from blood.

As DNA, the CDR3 is TGTGCCACCAGCAGAGCAGGGGGCAATCAGCCCCAGCATTTT. As protein: CATSRAGGNQPQHF. The chain combines TRBV15 with TRBJ1-5; D may be TRBD1 (6 bases). The CDR3 has 14 residues. Looked up from germline, CDR1 is LNHNV and CDR2 is YYDKDF (reference sequence). V lost 1 base and J 2 bases, leaving 6 bases between the germline ends.